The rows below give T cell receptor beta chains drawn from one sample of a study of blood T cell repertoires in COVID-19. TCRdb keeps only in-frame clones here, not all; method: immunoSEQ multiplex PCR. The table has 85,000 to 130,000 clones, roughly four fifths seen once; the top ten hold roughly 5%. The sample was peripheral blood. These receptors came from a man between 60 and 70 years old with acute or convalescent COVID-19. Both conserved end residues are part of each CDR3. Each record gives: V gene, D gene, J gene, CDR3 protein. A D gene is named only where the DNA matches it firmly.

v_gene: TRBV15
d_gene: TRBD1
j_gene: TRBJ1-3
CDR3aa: CATSRDNTGAGNTIYF

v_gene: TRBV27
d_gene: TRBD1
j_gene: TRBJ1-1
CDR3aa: CASSTGDPYAEAFF

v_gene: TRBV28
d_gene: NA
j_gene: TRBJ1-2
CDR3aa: CASSFGAVSYGYTF

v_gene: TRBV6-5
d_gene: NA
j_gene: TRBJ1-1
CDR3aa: CASKTAANTEAFF

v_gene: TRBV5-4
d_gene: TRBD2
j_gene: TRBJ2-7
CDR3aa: CASSLREGLQYF

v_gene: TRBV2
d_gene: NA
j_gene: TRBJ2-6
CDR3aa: CASSRSSSGANVLTF

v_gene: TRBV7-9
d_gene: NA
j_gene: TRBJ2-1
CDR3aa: CASSPLADYNEQFF

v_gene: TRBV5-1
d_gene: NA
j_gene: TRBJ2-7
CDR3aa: CASSFGQFYEQYF

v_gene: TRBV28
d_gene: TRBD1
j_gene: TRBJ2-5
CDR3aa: CASRDRDLYQETQYF

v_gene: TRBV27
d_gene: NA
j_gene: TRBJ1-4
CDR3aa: CASGAVTNEKLFF

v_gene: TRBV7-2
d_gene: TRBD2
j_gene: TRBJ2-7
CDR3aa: CASSLFREGYEQYF

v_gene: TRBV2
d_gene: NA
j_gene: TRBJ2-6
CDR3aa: CASSVQGSGANVLTF

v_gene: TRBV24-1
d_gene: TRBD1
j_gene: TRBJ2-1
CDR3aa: CATSDSTGKSYNEQFF

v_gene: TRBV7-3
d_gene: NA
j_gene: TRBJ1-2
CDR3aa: CASSLETAYGYTF

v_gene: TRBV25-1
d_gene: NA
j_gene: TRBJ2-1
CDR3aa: CASRIQGLNEQFF

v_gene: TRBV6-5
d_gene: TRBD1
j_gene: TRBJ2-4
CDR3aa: CASSQDRAGKNIQYF